This T cell receptor (beta chain) was recovered during a study of OX40 agonist ivuxolimab in advanced cancers. About the study: The dose-escalation group included hepatocellular carcinoma, melanoma, renal cell carcinoma and head and neck cancer. Among those enrolled, mean age was 60 years (range about 23 to 79) and roughly 84% were male. Study-wide points: By week 6 at 0.1 to 3.0 mg/kg, blood CD4+ and CD8+ T cells had expanded clonally. Expanded clones tended on average to be more numerous among CD8+ T cells than CD4+.

Using immunoSEQ multiplex PCR, the repertoire was profiled, and TCRdb retains in-frame clones only, with some absent. Of 60,000 to 85,000 clones detected, under 90% appear once; the ten largest clones hold 6.9%. In its sample, this clone is medium-sized. Its antigen is currently unknown. The same CDR3 also results from other DNA sequences found in this sample. Trimming removed 1 base from V and 10 bases from J, with 11 bases in between. The CDR3 spans 13 residues. CDR1 SGHVS and CDR2 FNYEAQ come from the germline V gene. The sequence came from an adult with an advanced solid tumor such as melanoma, head and neck, liver or kidney cancer. The rearrangement uses TRBV7-6 and TRBJ2-1, with D possibly matching TRBD1 (5 bases). The sample was CD4+ or CD8+ T cells sorted from blood, taken in a trial of the OX40 agonist ivuxolimab. The CDR3: CASSLVGAGEQFF. The CDR3 DNA reads TGTGCCAGCAGCTTAGTAGGGGCCGGGGAGCAGTTCTTC.